The 17 T cell receptor beta chains reported below all come from one sample, sequenced in a study of T cell responses to AZD1222 COVID-19 vaccine. The protocol was immunoSEQ multiplex PCR, while the TCRdb copy is restricted to in-frame clones and leaves out a portion. In the table there are 200,000 or so clones, about 89% of which are singletons. The sequencing here drew on peripheral blood, taken on day 0 of MenACWY control vaccination. These receptors all come from an adult in good health.

This chain connects TRBV3-1 (or the pseudogene TRBV3-2) to TRBJ2-7; D perhaps matches TRBD1 (6 bases). Germline loops: CDR1 LGHDT, CDR2 YNNKEL (reference sequence). CDR3 length: 13 amino acids. Trimming took off 1 base at V and 6 bases at J, with 10 bases between the two ends. The DNA for the CDR3 is TGTGCCAGCAGCCAAGCTAGGACAGCCGAGCAGTACTTC. As protein: CASSQARTAEQYF.

The chain couples TRBV18 to TRBJ2-1; 11 bases are a match to TRBD2. With 2 bases clipped from V and 2 bases from J, the junction kept 2 bases outside the gene matches. The CDR3 loop spans 16 amino acids. Germline assignment: CDR1 KGHSH and CDR2 LQKENI. Here the CDR3 DNA reads TGTGCCAGCTCACCAAGACTAGCGGGAACCTACAATGAGCAGTTCTTC. The encoded protein is CASSPRLAGTYNEQFF.

This chain uses TRBV30 with TRBJ1-6; D gene ambiguous. V shed 2 bases and J shed 8 bases, with 13 bases lying between them. This CDR3 has 14 amino acids. Germline CDR1 GTSNPN, CDR2 SVGIG (reference sequence). The CDR3 protein is CAWSNHGGYSPLHF. For the CDR3, the DNA is TGTGCCTGGAGTAACCACGGAGGATATTCACCCCTCCACTTT.

The gene calls are TRBV7-9 and TRBJ1-5; possible D gene TRBD1, 5 bases. Germline V lookup: CDR1 SEHNR, CDR2 FQNEAQ (reference sequence). V lost 0 bases to trimming and J lost 5 bases, with 11 bases between them. The CDR3 runs 15 residues. For the CDR3, the DNA is TGTGCCAGCAGCTTAGCCGGGACGGCCCATCAGCCCCAGCATTTT. This encodes CASSLAGTAHQPQHF.

This rearrangement joins TRBV3-1 (or the pseudogene TRBV3-2) to TRBJ2-7; D perhaps matches TRBD2 (5 bases). The CDR3 runs 13 residues. Germline CDR1 and CDR2: LGHDT and YNNKEL (reference sequence). V dropped 3 bases and J dropped 4 bases, with 10 bases sitting between them. The CDR3 here is CASSHLGVYEQYF. The CDR3 DNA sequence: TGTGCCAGCAGCCATCTCGGGGTTTACGAGCAGTACTTC.

This clone is a singleton in its sample. J is TRBJ1-2 and V is TRBV27; D is uncertain. V was clipped by 7 bases and J by 4 bases, with 13 bases between them. The CDR3 consists of 13 residues. Germline V gene data show CDR1 as MNHEY and CDR2 as SMNVEV (reference sequence). The CDR3 DNA follows: TGTGCCAGCATGGAAGGGAATGGCTATGGCTACACCTTC. It translates to CASMEGNGYGYTF.

The chain recombines TRBV5-1 with TRBJ2-7, with D uncertain. The CDR3 spans 13 residues. Trimming stripped 4 bases from V and 0 bases from J, with 8 bases between. The V gene's germline CDR1 is SGHRS and CDR2 YFSETQ. CDR3 DNA: TGCGCCAGCAGCCAGGCAAGCTCCTACGAGCAGTACTTC. It is translated as CASSQASSYEQYF.

The table lists this clone with a few counts. The chain recombines TRBV30 with TRBJ1-4; D gene unclear. The CDR3 consists of 15 residues. Trimming shortened V by 5 bases and J by 0 bases, and 13 bases separated the two germline ends. Germline-derived CDR1 and CDR2 are GTSNPN and SVGIG (reference sequence). The DNA of the CDR3 is TGTGCCTGGGGTGGGTTGGGTCCAACTAATGAAAAACTGTTTTTT. It is translated as CAWGGLGPTNEKLFF.

The chain has TRBV29-1 and TRBJ2-3, with 10 bases fitting TRBD2. Germline lookup yields CDR1 SQVTM and CDR2 ANQGSEA. Trimming cost V 4 bases and J 0 bases; bases outside gene matches: 4. This CDR3 spans 15 amino acids. The CDR3, as DNA: TGCAGCGTTGGGGGACTAGCGACAAGCACAGATACGCAGTATTTT. Translation gives CSVGGLATSTDTQYF.

The V gene is TRBV3-1 (or the pseudogene TRBV3-2), the J gene TRBJ2-1; 16 bases fit TRBD2. The CDR3 is made up of 19 amino acids. With 1 base clipped from V and 7 bases from J, the junction kept 10 bases outside the gene matches. Looked up from germline, CDR1 is LGHDT and CDR2 is YNNKEL (reference sequence). The DNA for the CDR3 is TGTGCCAGCAGCCAAGTCCTGGGACTAGCGGGAGGGCCGTGGAATGAGCAGTTCTTC. Translation gives CASSQVLGLAGGPWNEQFF.

The chain uses TRBV7-2 and TRBJ2-3; 12 bases agree with TRBD1. V lost 5 bases and J lost 1; bases outside the gene matches: 7. The CDR3 spans 17 residues. CDR1 SGHTA and CDR2 FQGNSA come from the germline V gene. DNA for the CDR3: TGTGCCAGCAGCAGCCGGGACAGGGGGCTTGGCACAGATACGCAGTATTTT. Amino acids: CASSSRDRGLGTDTQYF.

This clone was seen once. The chain carries TRBV7-8 and TRBJ2-2; no clear D gene. CDR1 is SGHVS, CDR2 FQNEAQ, per germline. The CDR3 contains 14 residues. The V and J ends lost 2 bases and 5 bases respectively, with 9 bases between them. CDR3 sequence (DNA): TGTGCCAGCAGCTTAATATCAGCAACCGGGGAGCTGTTTTTT. Translated: CASSLISATGELFF.

V is TRBV5-1 and J is TRBJ2-3, with 10 bases that match TRBD2. The CDR3 is made up of 18 amino acids. Looked up from germline, CDR1 is SGHRS and CDR2 is YFSETQ. J gave up 0 bases and V 3 bases, and 10 bases lay outside the gene matches. CDR3 DNA sequence: TGCGCCAGCAGCTATGGCCTAACTAGCGGGGTAAGCACAGATACGCAGTATTTT. This translates into CASSYGLTSGVSTDTQYF.

The chain is built from TRBV4-1 and TRBJ2-4, with 11 bases aligning to TRBD2. Germline loops: CDR1 MGHRA, CDR2 YSYEKL. The CDR3 contains 18 residues. Trimming removed 1 base from V and 1 base from J; junction bases left unmatched: 6. CDR3 nucleotides: TGCGCCAGCAGCCAAGGAGGGACTAGCGGTCGGGCCAAAAACATTCAGTACTTC. Its protein product is CASSQGGTSGRAKNIQYF.

For the CDR3, the DNA is TGCAGCGCAGACAGGGATAGAGTGGCTTTCTTT. This gives the protein CSADRDRVAFF. The chain combines TRBV29-1 with TRBJ1-1, with 7 bases fitting TRBD1. Germline CDR1 reads SQVTM; CDR2 reads ANQGSEA. The V gene end was trimmed by 7 bases and the J gene end by 11 bases; junction bases not matched to a gene: 10. The CDR3 has 11 residues.

A single count supports this clone. The chain uses TRBV27 and TRBJ1-1; D ambiguous. V lost 0 bases to trimming and J lost 3 bases, with 11 bases between them. Germline loops: CDR1 MNHEY, CDR2 SMNVEV (reference sequence). This CDR3 region has 15 residues. The CDR3 loop is CASSLSGSQYTEAFF. The CDR3 DNA reads TGTGCCAGCAGTTTATCGGGCAGCCAGTACACTGAAGCTTTCTTT.

The rearrangement links TRBV11-1 to TRBJ2-1; D unresolved. The CDR3 is 12 residues long. The germline gives CDR1 SGHAT, CDR2 FQDESV (reference sequence). V lost 5 bases to trimming and J lost 7 bases, with 9 bases between them. The CDR3 loop reads CASSQNRNEQFF. The CDR3 DNA sequence: TGTGCCAGCAGCCAAAACCGGAATGAGCAGTTCTTC. The full variable domain, its missing parts supplied by reference TRBV11-1 and TRBJ2-1, is EAEVAQSPRYKITEKSQAVAFWCDPISGHATLYWYRQILGQGPELLVQFQDESVVDDSQLPKDRFSAERLKGVDSTLKIQPAELGDSAMYLCASSQNRNEQFFGPGTRLTVL.